The T cell receptor beta chain under discussion was sequenced for a study of blood T cell repertoires in COVID-19. For the study at large: The cDNA or gDNA used as material had been derived from T cells, B-cell-depleted T cells, or PBMCs.

V dropped 4 bases and J dropped 3 bases, with 17 bases sitting between them. The CDR3 is 16 residues long. Germline V gene data show CDR1 as SGHNT and CDR2 as YYREEE (reference sequence). Assay: immunoSEQ multiplex PCR; the TCRdb copy retains only in-frame clones and omits some. Altogether 60,000 to 85,000 clones are present, 75% to 90% being singletons, with the ten largest covering around a sixth. This TCR was recovered from a man in his 70s who had recovered from COVID-19. This rearrangement joins TRBV5-4 to TRBJ1-3; D is possibly TRBD1 (5 bases). The sample was peripheral blood. The CDR3 DNA reads as TGTGCCAGCAGCCCCGGGCTGGGGACTTATGGAAACACCATATATTTT. This encodes CASSPGLGTYGNTIYF.